These T cell receptor beta chains were read from a single sample in a study of cytomegalovirus exposure and HLA in healthy donors. Sequencing used immunoSEQ multiplex PCR; TCRdb keeps in-frame clones, though not all of them. The table includes 200,000 to 250,000 clones, around 89% detected once. Input material: PBMCs. The receptors were gathered from a woman aged 18-29 years in good health and CMV-seronegative. CDR3s include the opening cysteine and the closing phenylalanine or tryptophan. D genes are given only for firm matches. Not all rows give a size; the values are once, few, many and, for expanded clones, a class.

>.|TRBV7-2|TRBD1|TRBJ2-3
CASSLWAGGTDTQYF
TGTGCCAGCAGCTTATGGGCAGGGGGTACAGATACGCAGTATTTT
>.|TRBV18|.|TRBJ1-1
CASSPPTAGDTEAFF
TGTGCCAGCTCACCACCGACGGCCGGGGACACTGAAGCTTTCTTT
>.|TRBV5-5|.|TRBJ2-5
CASSLLGVRLQETQYF
TGTGCCAGCAGCTTGCTAGGGGTTCGGTTACAAGAGACCCAGTACTTC
>few|TRBV19|TRBD2|TRBJ2-1
CASRRASGDRSYNEQFF
TGTGCCAGTAGGAGAGCTAGCGGGGATAGATCCTACAATGAGCAGTTCTTC
>.|TRBV6-1|TRBD1|TRBJ2-4
CASRSIGGEDIQYF
TGTGCCAGCAGATCGATAGGGGGCGAAGACATTCAGTACTTC
>.|TRBV7-7|.|TRBJ2-7
CASSLPVRGPGGLHEQYF
TGTGCCAGCAGCTTACCGGTACGTGGTCCCGGAGGGCTCCACGAGCAGTACTTC
>.|TRBV6-1|TRBD2|TRBJ2-2
CASSERAGGGTTGELFF
TGTGCCAGCAGTGAACGGGCCGGCGGGGGGACCACCGGGGAGCTGTTTTTT
>.|TRBV30|TRBD1|TRBJ1-4
CAWSESGTGGAKLFF
TGTGCCTGGAGTGAATCCGGGACAGGGGGCGCAAAACTGTTTTTT
>.|TRBV4-3|TRBD1|TRBJ1-4
CASSQDTGTGVEKLFF
TGCGCCAGCAGCCAAGATACCGGGACAGGGGTTGAAAAACTGTTTTTT
>.|TRBV18|TRBD2|TRBJ2-1
CASSLGLAVYNEQFF
TGTGCCAGCTCACTGGGACTAGCGGTCTACAATGAGCAGTTCTTC
>.|TRBV4-1|TRBD1|TRBJ1-6
CASSQVWRDRGPLENSPLHF
TGCGCCAGCAGCCAAGTATGGCGGGACAGGGGGCCCCTGGAGAATTCACCCCTCCACTTT
>.|TRBV11-2|.|TRBJ1-3
CASSYYAGSGNTIYF
TGTGCCAGCAGCTACTATGCCGGCTCTGGAAACACCATATATTTT
>.|TRBV7-2|TRBD1|TRBJ2-1
CASSPDRGPEEQFF
TGTGCCAGCAGCCCAGATAGGGGGCCGGAAGAGCAGTTCTTC
>.|TRBV6-1|TRBD2|TRBJ2-7
CASSEGGGLAVYEQYF
TGTGCCAGCAGTGAAGGGGGTGGACTAGCGGTCTACGAGCAGTACTTC
>.|TRBV5-1|TRBD1|TRBJ2-5
CASSPGQGLGETQYF
TGCGCCAGCAGCCCTGGACAGGGCCTGGGTGAGACCCAGTACTTC
>.|TRBV27|.|TRBJ1-5
CASRTGYQPQHF
TGTGCCAGCAGAACAGGGTATCAGCCCCAGCATTTT
>.|TRBV30|TRBD1|TRBJ1-5
CAWSPGQSNQPQHF
TGTGCCTGGAGCCCGGGACAGTCCAATCAGCCCCAGCATTTT
>.|TRBV20-1|TRBD2|TRBJ2-1
CSATSGRVQFF
TGCAGTGCGACTAGCGGGAGAGTGCAGTTCTTC
>.|TRBV7-3|TRBD2|TRBJ2-1
CASSLFLAGGNEQFF
TGTGCCAGCAGCTTATTTCTAGCGGGAGGCAATGAGCAGTTCTTC
>.|TRBV10-2|.|TRBJ1-1
CASSENMNTEAFF
TGCGCCAGCAGTGAGAACATGAACACTGAAGCTTTCTTT
>once|TRBV4-1|TRBD1|TRBJ1-1
CASSQPGQGAPEAFF
TGCGCCAGCAGCCAACCGGGACAGGGGGCTCCTGAAGCTTTCTTT
>.|TRBV30|TRBD1|TRBJ2-7
CAENRGYEQYF
TGTGCCGAAAACAGGGGGTACGAGCAGTACTTC
>.|TRBV30|.|TRBJ2-2
CAWSRREHGELFF
TGTGCCTGGAGTAGGCGGGAACACGGGGAGCTGTTTTTT
>.|TRBV7-2|.|TRBJ1-3
CASSSTGPLTGNTIYF
TGTGCCAGCAGCTCCACAGGGCCCCTCACTGGAAACACCATATATTTT
>.|TRBV4-2|.|TRBJ2-3
CASSQLMSGVGDTDTQYF
TGTGCCAGCAGCCAGCTGATGTCCGGGGTAGGCGACACAGATACGCAGTATTTT
>.|TRBV27|TRBD1|TRBJ1-2
CASSPIGTGGRNTF
TGTGCCAGCAGTCCGATCGGGACAGGGGGCCGAAACACCTTC
>.|TRBV5-1|.|TRBJ2-2
CASSKNRMQGGELFF
TGCGCCAGCAGTAAGAACCGGATGCAGGGCGGGGAGCTGTTTTTT
>.|TRBV7-3|TRBD2|TRBJ2-1
CASSLGGGDEQFF
TGTGCCAGCAGCTTAGGGGGAGGGGATGAGCAGTTCTTC
>.|TRBV19|TRBD2|TRBJ2-1
CASSIDSGLAGLYNEQFF
TGTGCCAGTAGTATAGATTCGGGACTAGCGGGTTTGTACAATGAGCAGTTCTTC
>.|TRBV5-1|TRBD1|TRBJ2-5
CASNITGGTGVLETQYF
TGCGCCAGCAACATAACCGGCGGGACAGGGGTGCTGGAGACCCAGTACTTC
>once|TRBV27|TRBD2|TRBJ2-1
CASSLWLAGGDEQFF
TGTGCCAGCAGTTTATGGCTAGCGGGAGGGGATGAGCAGTTCTTC
>.|TRBV4-1|.|TRBJ2-7
CASSQDPSEYRYEQYF
TGCGCCAGCAGCCAAGATCCTAGTGAGTATAGGTACGAGCAGTACTTC
>.|TRBV9|.|TRBJ1-2
CASSVEVGGAGGYTF
TGTGCCAGCAGCGTAGAAGTTGGAGGGGCGGGTGGCTACACCTTC
>.|TRBV27|TRBD1|TRBJ2-7
CASSLGTGPTGEQYF
TGTGCCAGCAGTTTAGGGACAGGGCCAACGGGCGAGCAGTACTTC
>.|TRBV9|TRBD2|TRBJ2-7
CASSPFLAGSYEQYF
TGTGCCAGCAGCCCCTTTTTAGCGGGGTCCTACGAGCAGTACTTC
>few|TRBV19|TRBD1|TRBJ2-3
CASRTWTGSTDTQYF
TGTGCCAGTCGTACCTGGACAGGTAGCACAGATACGCAGTATTTT
>.|TRBV6-6|.|TRBJ1-5
CASSLTGFSNQPQHF
TGTGCCAGCAGCCTCACAGGTTTTAGCAATCAGCCCCAGCATTTT